The rows below give T cell receptor beta chains drawn from one sample of a study of shared clonotypes between healthy human individuals. Only in-frame clones appear in the TCRdb table, and some are missing; sequencing was by immunoSEQ multiplex PCR. The table includes over a million clones, over 95% detected once. The specimen was naive CD4+ T cells sorted from blood. Receptor source: a man under 40 in good health. Each CDR3 is given with its conserved first and last residue. Fields, in order: J gene, clone size, D gene, V gene, CDR3 DNA, CDR3 protein. A D gene is named only where the DNA matches it firmly. Clone sizes are given selectively: once, few, many, or a class where the clone is expanded.

TRBJ2-1 | . | . | TRBV18 | TGTGCCAGCTCACCAGGGGTCCTTGAGGCCAATGAGCAGTTCTTC | CASSPGVLEANEQFF
TRBJ2-1 | . | TRBD2 | TRBV7-3 | TGTGCCAGCAGCTTAACCGGGACTAGCGGGAGCAATGAGCAGTTCTTC | CASSLTGTSGSNEQFF
TRBJ2-7 | . | TRBD2 | TRBV7-2 | TGTGCCAGCAGCCCCCGGGGAAGCGGGAGGGGGAACGAGCAGTACTTC | CASSPRGSGRGNEQYF
TRBJ1-3 | . | . | TRBV10-3 | TGTGCCATCATGTCTTCTTCGGGTGGAAACACCATATATTTT | CAIMSSSGGNTIYF
TRBJ1-5 | few | TRBD1 | TRBV28 | TGTGCCAGCAGTTTAGGGACAGGGGGTAATCAGCCCCAGCATTTT | CASSLGTGGNQPQHF
TRBJ1-5 | . | . | TRBV28 | TGTGCCAGCAGTTTTACAGGGACGGGGCAGCCCCAGCATTTT | CASSFTGTGQPQHF
TRBJ1-5 | few | TRBD1 | TRBV10-2 | TGCGCCAGCAGGAAGGGACAGATAAATCAGCCCCAGCATTTT | CASRKGQINQPQHF
TRBJ1-5 | . | . | TRBV19 | TGTGCCAGTACCATACGGGGCGGCCCTAGGGCCCAGCATTTT | CASTIRGGPRAQHF
TRBJ2-7 | . | . | TRBV5-1 | TGCGCCAGCGGACCCGCAGGGACGAGTACGAGCCAGTACTTC | CASGPAGTSTSQYF
TRBJ1-2 | . | TRBD1 | TRBV28 | TGTGCCAGCAGTTCTACAGGGGGCCACTATGGCTACACCTTC | CASSSTGGHYGYTF
TRBJ1-3 | . | . | TRBV5-5 | TGTGCCAGCAGCTCAGTTGGACGGAGCTCTGGAAACACCATATATTTT | CASSSVGRSSGNTIYF
TRBJ2-1 | . | . | TRBV5-1 | TGCGCCAGCAGCTCTGACAGCCCGATGCACAATGAGCAGTTCTTC | CASSSDSPMHNEQFF
TRBJ2-7 | . | . | TRBV5-6 | TGTGCCAGCAGCTTGCCGGGACTTCCCACCGGCGAGCAGTACTTC | CASSLPGLPTGEQYF
TRBJ2-2 | . | . | TRBV12-2 | . | CASKVGTGSDTGELFF
TRBJ2-6 | . | . | TRBV19 | TGTGCCAGTGGTATGTTCAGTCCGACCGGTGGGGCCAACGTCCTGACTTTC | CASGMFSPTGGANVLTF
TRBJ2-7 | once | TRBD1 | TRBV6-5 | TGTGCCAGCAGTTACACCCGACAGGGGGCGGGCGAGCAGTACTTC | CASSYTRQGAGEQYF
TRBJ1-1 | . | . | TRBV10-1 | TGCGCCAGCAGTGAGTACAAGAACACTGAAGCTTTCTTT | CASSEYKNTEAFF
TRBJ2-5 | . | . | TRBV19 | TGTGCCAGTAGCAACAGGGAGAAAGAGACCCAGTACTTC | CASSNREKETQYF
TRBJ2-7 | . | . | TRBV4-2 | TGTGCCAGCAGCCGTGAGGGCAGCTACGAGCAGTACTTC | CASSREGSYEQYF
TRBJ2-1 | . | . | TRBV18 | TGTGCCAGCTCACCCGTAGACGGCCCCTACAATGAGCAGTTCTTC | CASSPVDGPYNEQFF
TRBJ2-2 | once | TRBD1 | TRBV6-1 | TGTGCCAGCAGTCAGCCCGGACAGGGGCCCGGGGAGCTGTTTTTT | CASSQPGQGPGELFF
TRBJ2-1 | . | TRBD2 | TRBV2 | TGTGCCAGCAGTGGCCGGACTAGCGGGCTGGTCTACAATGAGCAGTTCTTC | CASSGRTSGLVYNEQFF
TRBJ2-1 | . | . | TRBV2 | TGTGCCAGCAGTGTATTAGCGGGACAGAGCTACAATGAGCAGTTCTTC | CASSVLAGQSYNEQFF